The 3 T cell receptor beta chains reported below all come from one sample, sequenced in a study of cytomegalovirus exposure and HLA in healthy donors. PCR used 60 Vbeta primers and 13 Jbeta primers. Clones were sequenced by immunoSEQ multiplex PCR, and TCRdb holds only the in-frame ones, with some missing. In the table there are over 150,000 clones, roughly 80% of which are singletons. Sequenced material: PBMCs. The receptor set was obtained from a man younger than 35 in good health and CMV-seronegative.

The chain recombines TRBV6-1 with TRBJ1-6; D gene uncertain. This CDR3 region has 14 residues. The V gene's germline CDR1 is MNHNS and CDR2 SASEGT. V was clipped by 2 bases and J by 8 bases, with 10 bases between them. The chain's CDR3 is CASSESGSDSPLHF. The DNA for the CDR3 is TGTGCCAGCAGTGAAAGCGGTTCTGATTCACCCCTCCACTTT.

Note on this clone: The germline gene is not matched at one end of the junction; a read error may be the cause. This chain connects TRBV13 to TRBJ2-5, with D maybe TRBD1 (6 bases). CDR3 length: 16 residues. Germline CDR1 PRHDT, CDR2 FYEKMQ (reference sequence). The CDR3 DNA reads as TGTGCCAGCAGCCCTCTCGCCAACAGGGACCAAGAGGCCCAGTACTTC. Translated, it gives CASSPLANRDQEAQYF.

This clone appeared once. The germline gene is not matched at one end of the junction; a read error may be the cause. The sample holds other DNA sequences that translate to the same CDR3. The chain combines TRBV4-1 with TRBJ2-7; D ambiguous. Germline-derived CDR1 and CDR2 are MGHRA and YSYEKL. This CDR3 has 13 residues. The CDR3 nucleotides are TGCGCCAGCAGTCAAGGGCCGTCCTACGAGCAGTACTTC. Translation gives CASSQGPSYEQYF.